The 19 T cell receptor beta chains below all came from one sample that was sequenced in a study of blood T cell repertoires in COVID-19. Only in-frame clones appear in the TCRdb table, and some are missing; sequencing was by immunoSEQ multiplex PCR. The sample carries roughly 300,000 clones, 81% recorded once. Source material: peripheral blood. The receptors come from a woman aged 60-75 years with active or convalescent COVID-19.

The rearrangement joins TRBV7-7 to TRBJ2-3, with TRBD2 matching over 15 bases. Germline CDR1 and CDR2: SSHAT and FNYEAQ (reference sequence). Unmatched junction bases numbered 14, after V lost 1 base and J lost 0 bases. The CDR3 length is 22 residues. The CDR3, as DNA: TGTGCCAGCAGCTTAGGGGCAGGACTAGCGGGGGGGCCCCCAGAGAGCACAGATACGCAGTATTTT. Translation: CASSLGAGLAGGPPESTDTQYF.

The V and J genes are TRBV14 and TRBJ2-2, with no clear D. This CDR3 has 14 residues. Germline CDR1 and CDR2: SGHDN and FVKESK. Trimming pared 1 base from V and 4 bases from J, leaving 7 bases between. CDR3 amino acids: CASSQVTFTGELFF. As DNA, the CDR3 is TGTGCCAGCAGCCAAGTGACTTTCACCGGGGAGCTGTTTTTT.

The chain combines TRBV7-9 with TRBJ2-2; D uncertain. The V gene lost 1 base and the J gene lost 8 bases, with 14 bases spanning the gap. The CDR3 totals 15 residues. Germline CDR1 reads SEHNR; CDR2 reads FQNEAQ (reference sequence). CDR3 region: CASSLDVLSTGELFF. CDR3 nucleotide sequence: TGTGCCAGCAGCTTAGACGTACTCTCAACTGGGGAGCTGTTTTTT. Variable domain in full (rest from reference TRBV7-9 and TRBJ2-2): DTGVSQNPRHKITKRGQNVTFRCDPISEHNRLYWYRQTLGQGPEFLTYFQNEAQLEKSRLLSDRFSAERPKGSFSTLEIQRTEQGDSAMYLCASSLDVLSTGELFFGEGSRLTVL.

This rearrangement joins TRBV9 to TRBJ2-2; 7 positions match TRBD1. Trimming removed 3 bases from V and 7 bases from J; junction bases left unmatched: 3. There are 13 residues in the CDR3. Germline assignment: CDR1 SGDLS and CDR2 YYNGEE. The DNA for the CDR3 is TGTGCCAGCAGCGAGACAGGGAACGGGGAGCTGTTTTTT. It encodes CASSETGNGELFF.

The chain combines TRBV9 with TRBJ2-3; 8 positions match TRBD2. This CDR3 is 17 amino acids long. Germline trimming cut 2 bases from V and 2 bases from J; bases unmatched to any gene: 10. Germline V gives CDR1 SGDLS, CDR2 YYNGEE. The CDR3 nucleotides read TGTGCCAGCAGCGTCTCGGGCGGGGGGCCCACCACAGATACGCAGTATTTT. Encoded protein: CASSVSGGGPTTDTQYF.

The CDR3 sequence: CASWSPPKGQPQHF. The CDR3 bases are TGTGCCAGCTGGAGCCCCCCCAAGGGGCAGCCCCAGCATTTT. The gene calls are TRBV27 and TRBJ1-5, with D possibly being TRBD1 (5 bases). Germline CDR1 MNHEY, CDR2 SMNVEV (reference sequence). The ends were cut back, 8 bases at V and 7 bases at J, with 18 bases in the middle. The CDR3 is made up of 14 amino acids.

Comments on this clone: In the same sample, other DNA sequences code for this CDR3. The chain combines TRBV5-1 with TRBJ1-2; D not resolved. With 0 bases removed from V and 2 bases from J, the gap between germline ends came to 5 bases. Looked up from germline, CDR1 is SGHRS and CDR2 is YFSETQ. CDR3 size: 13 residues. CDR3 nucleotide sequence: TGCGCCAGCAGCTTGGGCCAGAACTATGGCTACACCTTC. Residues: CASSLGQNYGYTF.

The chain is built from TRBV19 and TRBJ1-4; 7 nucleotides match TRBD1. Germline CDR1 and CDR2: LNHDA and SQIVND (reference sequence). V shed 6 bases and J 10 bases; nucleotides not matched to a gene: 20. This CDR3 region has 17 residues. As DNA, the CDR3 is TGTGCCAGTAGACTTAGAGGTATAGACAGGGAAGGAACAAAACTGTTTTTT. As protein: CASRLRGIDREGTKLFF. Filled out from reference TRBV19 and TRBJ1-4, the complete variable domain reads DGGITQSPKYLFRKEGQNVTLSCEQNLNHDAMYWYRQDPGQGLRLIYYSQIVNDFQKGDIAEGYSVSREKKESFPLTVTSAQKNPTAFYLCASRLRGIDREGTKLFFGSGTQLSVL.

The rearrangement uses TRBV7-9 and TRBJ1-2, with 7 bases identical to TRBD1. The CDR3 totals 14 residues. Trimming at V came to 6 bases and at J to 1 base, leaving 5 bases not matched to a gene. CDR1 is SEHNR and CDR2 is FQNEAQ in the germline V gene (reference sequence). The CDR3 here is CASSQTGYNYGYTF. DNA of the CDR3: TGTGCCAGCAGTCAGACAGGGTATAACTATGGCTACACCTTC.

The chain couples TRBV6-4 to TRBJ1-2, with 7 bases fitting TRBD1. V gave up 6 bases and J gave up 7 bases; unmatched junction bases: 5. This CDR3 spans 12 amino acids. CDR1 is MRHNA, CDR2 SNTAGT, per germline. This chain's CDR3 is CASSSSGGGYTF. The CDR3 coding sequence is TGTGCCAGCAGCTCCTCAGGGGGTGGCTACACCTTC.

V gene TRBV9 combines with J gene TRBJ1-6; 10 bases fit TRBD1. The ends lost 3 bases at V and 12 bases at J; junction bases unmatched: 3. Per germline, CDR1 SGDLS and CDR2 YYNGEE. This CDR3 is 13 amino acids long. The DNA for the CDR3 is TGTGCCAGCAGCGCCGGACAGGGGGAACCCCTCCACTTT. Translation: CASSAGQGEPLHF.

V and J are TRBV7-3 and TRBJ1-1; D is unclear. V lost 6 bases and J 1 base, leaving 15 bases between the germline ends. CDR3 length: 15 amino acids. CDR1 and CDR2 from the germline V gene are SGHTA and FQGTGA. In DNA form, the CDR3 reads TGTGCCAGCAGGCCGTTCGGGGTGGGGAACACTGAAGCTTTCTTT. Its translation: CASRPFGVGNTEAFF.

The gene calls are TRBV3-1 (or the pseudogene TRBV3-2) and TRBJ2-3; D not resolved. The CDR3 has 17 residues. V was clipped by 5 bases and J by 0 bases, with 18 bases between them. The germline V gene has CDR1 LGHDT and CDR2 YNNKEL (reference sequence). The CDR3 region is CASSESFERLSTDTQYF. The CDR3 DNA is TGTGCCAGCAGCGAGAGTTTCGAGCGTCTTAGCACAGATACGCAGTATTTT.

V gene TRBV9 combines with J gene TRBJ2-3; possibly TRBD1 for D (7 bases). The germline gives CDR1 SGDLS, CDR2 YYNGEE. The CDR3 is 18 residues long. V lost 0 bases and J 3 bases, leaving 20 bases between the germline ends. Here the CDR3 reads CASSVESGGGRGTDTQYF. CDR3 DNA sequence: TGTGCCAGCAGCGTAGAATCAGGGGGAGGCCGCGGGACAGATACGCAGTATTTT.

The chain uses TRBV4-1 and TRBJ1-2; 7 bases line up with TRBD1. V lost 1 base to trimming and J lost 3 bases; unmatched junction nucleotides: 14. The CDR3 consists of 18 residues. Germline CDR1 is MGHRA and CDR2 is YSYEKL. The CDR3 here is CASSQVRQGRGEDYGYTF. The CDR3 DNA follows: TGCGCCAGCAGCCAAGTGCGCCAAGGCAGGGGGGAAGACTATGGCTACACCTTC.

V gene TRBV7-2 combines with J gene TRBJ1-6; 7 nucleotides line up with TRBD1. Germline CDR1 is SGHTA and CDR2 is FQGNSA. Unmatched junction bases numbered 9, after V lost 6 bases and J lost 4 bases. The CDR3 covers 16 residues. This chain's CDR3 is CASRVDRERYNSPLHF. The CDR3 nucleotides read TGTGCCAGCAGGGTCGACAGGGAGCGGTATAATTCACCCCTCCACTTT.

Written as DNA, the CDR3 is TGTGCCTCCGGACATATCTACGAGCAGTACTTC. It translates to CASGHIYEQYF. This chain uses TRBV30 with TRBJ2-7; a possible D gene is TRBD1 (5 bases). The V end lost 7 bases, the J end lost 3 bases, and 10 bases lay between the germline ends. The CDR3 spans 11 residues. The germline CDR1 and CDR2 sequences are GTSNPN and SVGIG (reference sequence).

This clone was seen a few times. This chain links TRBV7-9 with TRBJ2-1, with 7 nucleotides matching TRBD2. The V segment lost 1 base and the J segment 0 bases; nucleotides outside the gene matches: 3. The CDR3 is 16 amino acids. CDR1 and CDR2 (germline): SEHNR, FQNEAQ (reference sequence). The CDR3 nucleotides are TGTGCCAGCAGCTTAGTCGGGGGGAGCTCCTACAATGAGCAGTTCTTC. It codes for CASSLVGGSSYNEQFF.

J is TRBJ1-2 and V is TRBV5-4; 9 bases match TRBD1. CDR1 SGHNT and CDR2 YYREEE come from the germline V gene (reference sequence). The CDR3 loop spans 16 amino acids. Trimming removed 0 bases from V and 3 bases from J; junction bases left unmatched: 6. This CDR3 reads CASSLGRDRDHYGYTF. The CDR3 nucleotides read TGTGCCAGCAGCTTGGGGAGGGACAGGGACCACTATGGCTACACCTTC.